This entry describes one T cell receptor beta chain. Its antigen remains unidentified. PCR involved 60 Vbeta and 13 Jbeta primers. Assay used: immunoSEQ multiplex PCR; TCRdb lists only in-frame clones, some missing. The sample has about 140,000 clones, around 73% seen once. Germline assignment: CDR1 MNHEY and CDR2 SVGAGI. This CDR3 is built from 15 residues. With 0 bases removed from V and 5 bases from J, the gap between germline ends came to 13 bases. In nominal health when sampled, donors likely had unrecorded immune exposures nonetheless. This record comes from a study of cytomegalovirus exposure and HLA in healthy donors. General observations from the study: Listed as cytomegalovirus-associated were 150 or so TCR beta chains. A link between a missense DCLRE1C variant and TCR beta V- and J-gene trimming emerged from a later analysis.

The chain joins TRBV6-5 to TRBJ1-2; D remains unclear. This receptor was identified in a human donor in good health. The sample was PBMCs. CDR3 sequence (DNA): TGTGCCAGCAGTTACTCGAATCATAGAAAATATGGCTACACCTTC. It is translated as CASSYSNHRKYGYTF.